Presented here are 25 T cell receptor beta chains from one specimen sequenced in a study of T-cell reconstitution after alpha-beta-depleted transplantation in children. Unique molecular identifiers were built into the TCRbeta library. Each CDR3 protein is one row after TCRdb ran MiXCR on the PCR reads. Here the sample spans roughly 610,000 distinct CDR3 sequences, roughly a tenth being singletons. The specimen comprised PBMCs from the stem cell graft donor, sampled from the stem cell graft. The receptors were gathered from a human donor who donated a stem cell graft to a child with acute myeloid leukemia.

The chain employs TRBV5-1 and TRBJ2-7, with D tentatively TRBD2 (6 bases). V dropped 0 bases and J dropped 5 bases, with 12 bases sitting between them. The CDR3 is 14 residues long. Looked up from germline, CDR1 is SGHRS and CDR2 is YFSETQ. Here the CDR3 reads CASSLVGGTHEQYF. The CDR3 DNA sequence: TGCGCCAGCAGCTTGGTTGGAGGGACCCACGAGCAGTACTTC.

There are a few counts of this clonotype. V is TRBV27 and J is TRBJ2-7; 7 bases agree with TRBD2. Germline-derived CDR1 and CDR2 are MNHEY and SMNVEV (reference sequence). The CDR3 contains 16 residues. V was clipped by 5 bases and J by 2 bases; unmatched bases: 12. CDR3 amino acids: CASSREAGVLPYEQYF. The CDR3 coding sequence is TGTGCCAGCAGTCGGGAGGCGGGAGTTCTTCCCTACGAGCAGTACTTC.

The CDR3 loop reads CSVTTTRTGRTDTQYF. The CDR3 region has the DNA TGCAGCGTTACGACCACTCGGACAGGGCGCACAGATACGCAGTATTTT. The chain carries TRBV29-1 and TRBJ2-3; the match to TRBD1 covers 8 bases. The CDR3 has 16 amino acids. V was clipped by 5 bases and J by 1 base; unmatched bases: 11. Looked up from germline, CDR1 is SQVTM and CDR2 is ANQGSEA.

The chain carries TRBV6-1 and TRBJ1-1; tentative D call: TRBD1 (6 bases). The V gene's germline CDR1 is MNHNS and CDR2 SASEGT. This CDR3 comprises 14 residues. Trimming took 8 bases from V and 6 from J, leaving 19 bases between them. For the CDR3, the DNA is TGTGCCAGCTGGAAGCAGGGGCTTAAGCCTGAAGCTTTCTTT. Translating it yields CASWKQGLKPEAFF.

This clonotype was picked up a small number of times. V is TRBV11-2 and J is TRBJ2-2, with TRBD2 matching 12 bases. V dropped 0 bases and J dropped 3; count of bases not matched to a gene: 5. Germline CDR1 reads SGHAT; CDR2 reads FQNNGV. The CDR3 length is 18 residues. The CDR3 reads CASSLDRGLAGYTGELFF. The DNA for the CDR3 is TGTGCCAGCAGCTTAGATCGGGGACTAGCGGGTTACACCGGGGAGCTGTTTTTT.

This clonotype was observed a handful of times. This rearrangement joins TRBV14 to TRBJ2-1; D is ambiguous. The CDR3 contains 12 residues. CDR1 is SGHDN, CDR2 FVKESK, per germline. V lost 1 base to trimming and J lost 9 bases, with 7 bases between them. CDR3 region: CASSQAFGEQFF. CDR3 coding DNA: TGTGCCAGCAGCCAAGCTTTCGGTGAGCAGTTCTTC.

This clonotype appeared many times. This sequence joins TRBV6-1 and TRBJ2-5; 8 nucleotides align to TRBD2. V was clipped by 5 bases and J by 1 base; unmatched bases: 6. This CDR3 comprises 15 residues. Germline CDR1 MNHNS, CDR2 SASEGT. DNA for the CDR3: TGTGCCAGCAGTCCCACGAGCGGGAGCCAAGAGACCCAGTACTTC. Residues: CASSPTSGSQETQYF.

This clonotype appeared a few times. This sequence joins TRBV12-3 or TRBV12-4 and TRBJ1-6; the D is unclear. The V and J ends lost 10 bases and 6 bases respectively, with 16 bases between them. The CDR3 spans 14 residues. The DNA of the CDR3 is TGTGCCACCCGACGGGCCGCATCTAATTCACCCCTCCACTTT. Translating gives CATRRAASNSPLHF.

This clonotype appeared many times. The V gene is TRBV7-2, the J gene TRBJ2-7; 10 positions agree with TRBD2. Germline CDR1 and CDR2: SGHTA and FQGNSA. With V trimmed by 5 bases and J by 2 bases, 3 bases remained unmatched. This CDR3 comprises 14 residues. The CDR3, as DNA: TGTGCCAGCAGCCGAGGGACTAGCGCCTACGAGCAGTACTTC. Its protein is CASSRGTSAYEQYF. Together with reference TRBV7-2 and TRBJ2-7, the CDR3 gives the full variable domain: GAGVSQSPSNKVTEKGKDVELRCDPISGHTALYWYRQSLGQGLEFLIYFQGNSAPDKSGLPSDRFSAERTGGSVSTLTIQRTQQEDSAVYLCASSRGTSAYEQYFGPGTRLTVT.

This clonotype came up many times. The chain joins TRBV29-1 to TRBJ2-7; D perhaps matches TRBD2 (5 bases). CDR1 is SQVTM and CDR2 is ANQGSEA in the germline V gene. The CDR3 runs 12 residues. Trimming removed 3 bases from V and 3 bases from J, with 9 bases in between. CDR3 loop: CSVDIAGYEQYF. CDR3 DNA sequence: TGCAGCGTTGATATCGCGGGCTACGAGCAGTACTTC.

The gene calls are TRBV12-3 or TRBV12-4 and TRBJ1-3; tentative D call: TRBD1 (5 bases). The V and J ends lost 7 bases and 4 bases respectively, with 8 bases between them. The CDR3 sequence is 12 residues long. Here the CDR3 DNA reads TGTGCCAGCACCAGACAGGGAAACACCATATATTTT. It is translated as CASTRQGNTIYF.

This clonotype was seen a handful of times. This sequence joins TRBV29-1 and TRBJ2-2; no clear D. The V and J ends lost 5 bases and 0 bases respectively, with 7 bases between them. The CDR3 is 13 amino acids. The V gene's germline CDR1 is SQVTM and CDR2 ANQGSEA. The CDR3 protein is CSVSIANTGELFF. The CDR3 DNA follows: TGCAGCGTTTCCATCGCGAACACCGGGGAGCTGTTTTTT.

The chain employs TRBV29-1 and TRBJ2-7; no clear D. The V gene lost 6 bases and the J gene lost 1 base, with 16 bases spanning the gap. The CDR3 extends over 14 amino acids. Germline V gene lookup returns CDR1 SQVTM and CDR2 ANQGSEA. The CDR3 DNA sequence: TGCAGCGTGACGGACGGGCTGTCTTCCTACGAGCAGTACTTC. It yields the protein CSVTDGLSSYEQYF.

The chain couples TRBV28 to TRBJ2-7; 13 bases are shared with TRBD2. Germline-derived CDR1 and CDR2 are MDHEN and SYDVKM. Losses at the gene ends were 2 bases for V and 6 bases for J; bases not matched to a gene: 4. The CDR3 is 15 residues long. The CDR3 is CASSLGTSGNFEQYF. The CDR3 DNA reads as TGTGCCAGCAGTTTAGGGACTAGCGGGAATTTCGAGCAGTACTTC. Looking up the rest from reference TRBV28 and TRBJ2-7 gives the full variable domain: DVKVTQSSRYLVKRTGEKVFLECVQDMDHENMFWYRQDPGLGLRLIYFSYDVKMKEKGDIPEGYSVSREKKERFSLILESASTNQTSMYLCASSLGTSGNFEQYFGPGTRLTVT.

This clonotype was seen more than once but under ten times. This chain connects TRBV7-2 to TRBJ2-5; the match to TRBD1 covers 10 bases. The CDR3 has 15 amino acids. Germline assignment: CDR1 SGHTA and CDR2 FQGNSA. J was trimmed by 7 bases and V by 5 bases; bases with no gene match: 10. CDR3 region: CASSLGQGGRGTQYF. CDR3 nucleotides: TGTGCCAGCAGCCTCGGACAGGGGGGACGGGGGACCCAGTACTTC.

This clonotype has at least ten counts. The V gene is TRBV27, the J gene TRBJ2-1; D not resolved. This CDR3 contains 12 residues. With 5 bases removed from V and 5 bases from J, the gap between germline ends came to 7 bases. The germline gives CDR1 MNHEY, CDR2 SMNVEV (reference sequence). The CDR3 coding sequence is TGTGCCAGCAGTCTCTTCAACAATGAGCAGTTCTTC. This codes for CASSLFNNEQFF.

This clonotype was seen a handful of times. The CDR3 spells CAWSVLAGNTGELFF. CDR3 nucleotides: TGTGCCTGGAGTGTACTAGCGGGAAACACCGGGGAGCTGTTTTTT. The chain links TRBV30 to TRBJ2-2; TRBD2 aligns across 10 bases. The germline V gene has CDR1 GTSNPN and CDR2 SVGIG (reference sequence). CDR3 size: 15 residues. V was pared by 0 bases and J by 2 bases, with 0 bases of the junction left unmatched.

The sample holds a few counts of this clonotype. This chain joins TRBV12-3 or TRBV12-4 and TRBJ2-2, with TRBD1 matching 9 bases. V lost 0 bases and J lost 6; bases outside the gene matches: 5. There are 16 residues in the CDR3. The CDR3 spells CASSLATGGSAGELFF. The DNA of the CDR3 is TGTGCCAGCAGTTTAGCGACAGGGGGATCTGCCGGGGAGCTGTTTTTT.

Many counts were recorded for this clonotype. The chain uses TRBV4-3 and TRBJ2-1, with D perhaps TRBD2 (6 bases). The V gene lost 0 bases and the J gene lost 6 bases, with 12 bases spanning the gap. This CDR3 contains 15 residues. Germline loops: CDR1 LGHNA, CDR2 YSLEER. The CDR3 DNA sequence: TGCGCCAGCAGCCAAGATCGCGGGAATAGCAATGAGCAGTTCTTC. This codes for CASSQDRGNSNEQFF.

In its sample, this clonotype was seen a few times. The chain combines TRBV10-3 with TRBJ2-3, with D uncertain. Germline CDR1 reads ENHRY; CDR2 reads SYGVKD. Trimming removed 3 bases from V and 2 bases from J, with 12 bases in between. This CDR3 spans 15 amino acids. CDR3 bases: TGTGCCATCAGTGATAAACGGCCTGACACAGATACGCAGTATTTT. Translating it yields CAISDKRPDTDTQYF.

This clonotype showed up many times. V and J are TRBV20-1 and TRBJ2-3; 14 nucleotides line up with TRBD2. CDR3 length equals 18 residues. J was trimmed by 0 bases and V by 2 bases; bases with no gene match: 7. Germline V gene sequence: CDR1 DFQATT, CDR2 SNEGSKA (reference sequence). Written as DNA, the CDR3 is TGCAGTGCTAGATCCTGGGGACTAGCGGGAGTCAGCACAGATACGCAGTATTTT. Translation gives CSARSWGLAGVSTDTQYF.

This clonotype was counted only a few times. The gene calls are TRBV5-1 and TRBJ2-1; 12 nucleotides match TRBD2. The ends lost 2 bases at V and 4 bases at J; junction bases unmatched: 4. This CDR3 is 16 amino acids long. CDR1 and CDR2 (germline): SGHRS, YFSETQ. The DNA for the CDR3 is TGCGCCAGCAGCTTCTCTAGCGGGAGGGCGTACAATGAGCAGTTCTTC. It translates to CASSFSSGRAYNEQFF. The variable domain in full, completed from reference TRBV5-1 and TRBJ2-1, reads KAGVTQTPRYLIKTRGQQVTLSCSPISGHRSVSWYQQTPGQGLQFLFEYFSETQRNKGNFPGRFSGRQFSNSRSEMNVSTLELGDSALYLCASSFSSGRAYNEQFFGPGTRLTVL.

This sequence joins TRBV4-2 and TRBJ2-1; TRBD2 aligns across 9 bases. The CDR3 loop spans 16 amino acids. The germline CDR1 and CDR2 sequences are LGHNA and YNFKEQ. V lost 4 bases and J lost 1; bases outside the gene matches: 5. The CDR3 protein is CASSPGAGGSYNEQFF. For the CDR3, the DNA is TGTGCCAGCAGCCCCGGGGCGGGAGGGTCCTACAATGAGCAGTTCTTC.

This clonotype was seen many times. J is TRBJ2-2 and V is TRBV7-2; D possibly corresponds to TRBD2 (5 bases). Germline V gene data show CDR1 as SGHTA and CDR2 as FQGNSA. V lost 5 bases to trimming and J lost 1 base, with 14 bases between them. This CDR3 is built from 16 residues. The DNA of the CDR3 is TGTGCCAGCAGCCCGGACTCTTTGAAGAACACCGGGGAGCTGTTTTTT. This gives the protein CASSPDSLKNTGELFF.

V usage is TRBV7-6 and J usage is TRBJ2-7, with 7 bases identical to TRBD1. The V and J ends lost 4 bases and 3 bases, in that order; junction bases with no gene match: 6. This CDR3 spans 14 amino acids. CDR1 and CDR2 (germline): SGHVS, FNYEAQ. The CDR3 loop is CASSSGDRNYEQYF. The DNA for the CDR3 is TGTGCCAGCAGCTCCGGGGACAGAAACTACGAGCAGTACTTC.